The 26 T cell receptor beta chains below were found in one sample sequenced in a study of T cell changes during pregnancy in multiple sclerosis. Generated by immunoSEQ multiplex PCR, the TCRdb table keeps only in-frame clones and is missing some. The table lists fewer than 90,000 clones, 85% to 95% of them singletons. Here the sequenced sample was peripheral blood, taken in the third trimester of pregnancy. The receptors stem from a female donor in good health, enrolled as a control in a pregnancy study.

The chain employs TRBV19 and TRBJ1-5; tentative D call: TRBD1 (5 bases). The V end lost 11 bases, the J end lost 6 bases, and 29 bases lay between the germline ends. There are 17 residues in the CDR3. The germline V gene has CDR1 LNHDA and CDR2 SQIVND (reference sequence). CDR3 bases: TGTGCCGGCAGTAGGGCCTACGGGACTTCAGGAAGTCAGCCCCAGCATTTT. This encodes CAGSRAYGTSGSQPQHF. Full variable domain (remainder filled in from reference TRBV19 and TRBJ1-5): DGGITQSPKYLFRKEGQNVTLSCEQNLNHDAMYWYRQDPGQGLRLIYYSQIVNDFQKGDIAEGYSVSREKKESFPLTVTSAQKNPTAFYLCAGSRAYGTSGSQPQHFGDGTRLSIL.

This clone appeared a few times. The gene calls are TRBV6-4 and TRBJ1-1; 7 bases fit TRBD1. CDR3 length: 14 residues. Germline CDR1 is MRHNA and CDR2 is SNTAGT. V dropped 6 bases and J dropped 0; count of bases not matched to a gene: 4. The CDR3 sequence is CASRTDRLNTEAFF. DNA of the CDR3: TGTGCCAGCAGGACGGACAGGTTGAACACTGAAGCTTTCTTT.

The J gene is TRBJ2-1, the V gene TRBV2, with 13 bases aligning to TRBD2. The CDR3 sequence is 16 residues long. CDR1 and CDR2 (germline): SNHLY, FYNNEI. J was trimmed by 4 bases and V by 6 bases; bases with no gene match: 6. CDR3 bases: TGTGCCAGCAGCGTGGGACTAGCGGGAATATACAATGAGCAGTTCTTC. It encodes CASSVGLAGIYNEQFF.

Only one count was recorded for this clone. The chain uses TRBV30 and TRBJ2-7; TRBD2 matches at 8 bases. The CDR3 is 14 amino acids. CDR1 is GTSNPN and CDR2 is SVGIG in the germline V gene (reference sequence). Trimming at V came to 0 bases and at J to 2 bases, leaving 3 bases not matched to a gene. The DNA for the CDR3 is TGTGCCTGGAGTGTACAAGCGGGGGCCTACGAGCAGTACTTC. It specifies CAWSVQAGAYEQYF.

This clone has just one count. The rearrangement joins TRBV6-1 to TRBJ1-5; the match to TRBD1 covers 7 bases. The CDR3 covers 14 residues. Germline V gene lookup returns CDR1 MNHNS and CDR2 SASEGT. J lost 2 bases, V lost 7 bases, and 5 bases had no gene match. CDR3 loop: CASNSGGGNQPQHF. The DNA of the CDR3 is TGTGCCAGCAATTCAGGGGGAGGCAATCAGCCCCAGCATTTT.

The chain is built from TRBV7-2 and TRBJ2-7; 7 positions agree with TRBD2. After removal of 1 base from V and 2 bases from J, the junction contained 2 bases not matched to a gene. CDR3 size: 14 residues. Germline V CDR1 and CDR2: SGHTA, FQGNSA. The CDR3: CASSLERGTYEQYF. CDR3 in DNA: TGTGCCAGCAGCTTAGAGCGGGGCACCTACGAGCAGTACTTC.

The rearrangement joins TRBV19 to TRBJ2-1; the match to TRBD2 covers 9 bases. Germline CDR1 is LNHDA and CDR2 is SQIVND (reference sequence). The CDR3 sequence is 15 residues long. V dropped 3 bases and J dropped 5; count of bases not matched to a gene: 5. CDR3 in DNA: TGTGCCAGTAGTATTGGGCTAGCGGGGCACAATGAGCAGTTCTTC. Residues: CASSIGLAGHNEQFF.

This chain connects TRBV5-4 to TRBJ1-1; 7 positions match TRBD1. The CDR3 has 16 amino acids. Unmatched junction bases numbered 8, after V lost 3 bases and J lost 0 bases. The germline gives CDR1 SGHNT, CDR2 YYREEE (reference sequence). The CDR3 region has the DNA TGTGCCAGCAGCTCCGGGACAGAATTCATGAACACTGAAGCTTTCTTT. This sequence encodes CASSSGTEFMNTEAFF. The full variable domain, rest sourced from reference TRBV5-4 and TRBJ1-1, is ETGVTQSPTHLIKTRGQQVTLRCSSQSGHNTVSWYQQALGQGPQFIFQYYREEENGRGNFPPRFSGLQFPNYSSELNVNALELDDSALYLCASSSGTEFMNTEAFFGQGTRLTVV.

The J gene is TRBJ1-5, the V gene TRBV10-2, with 7 positions matching TRBD1. Germline CDR1 reads WSHSY; CDR2 reads SAAADI. This CDR3 comprises 13 residues. With 6 bases clipped from V and 4 bases from J, the junction kept 3 bases outside the gene matches. CDR3 coding DNA: TGCGCCAGCAGCAAGGGACAGAATCAGCCCCAGCATTTT. It yields the protein CASSKGQNQPQHF.

J is TRBJ1-2 and V is TRBV28; weak D call: TRBD1 (6 bases). Germline V gene sequence: CDR1 MDHEN, CDR2 SYDVKM. The CDR3 has 17 amino acids. Trimming stripped 8 bases from V and 4 bases from J, with 26 bases between. The CDR3 nucleotides are TGTGCCAGCGCCAATCCACCCGGGACACTGGACCCCTATGGCTACACCTTC. Translated: CASANPPGTLDPYGYTF.

The rearrangement links TRBV4-2 to TRBJ2-1, with D uncertain. V lost 0 bases, J lost 4 bases, and 4 bases lay in between. Germline-derived CDR1 and CDR2 are LGHNA and YNFKEQ. The CDR3 has 13 amino acids. The CDR3 reads CASSQEQYNEQFF. The DNA of the CDR3 is TGTGCCAGCAGCCAAGAACAATACAATGAGCAGTTCTTC.

J is TRBJ1-1 and V is TRBV29-1; D perhaps matches TRBD1 (5 bases). The germline V gene has CDR1 SQVTM and CDR2 ANQGSEA. V gave up 0 bases and J gave up 0 bases, with 5 bases separating them. This CDR3 region has 13 residues. The CDR3 bases are TGCAGCGTTGAAGAGACAGTGAACACTGAAGCTTTCTTT. This sequence encodes CSVEETVNTEAFF.

The rearrangement uses TRBV28 and TRBJ2-1; D ambiguous. V was clipped by 2 bases and J by 0 bases, with 8 bases between them. This CDR3 region has 15 residues. Germline V gives CDR1 MDHEN, CDR2 SYDVKM. The DNA for the CDR3 is TGTGCCAGCAGTTTACCGAGTGGCTCCTACAATGAGCAGTTCTTC. It encodes CASSLPSGSYNEQFF.

Only one count was recorded for this clone. J is TRBJ2-1 and V is TRBV9, with 14 bases matching TRBD2. V was clipped by 4 bases and J by 4 bases; unmatched bases: 4. The CDR3 is 16 amino acids. Germline V CDR1 and CDR2: SGDLS, YYNGEE. DNA of the CDR3: TGTGCCAGCAGCTCTCGACTAGCGGGGGGGTACAATGAGCAGTTCTTC. This encodes CASSSRLAGGYNEQFF.

V gene TRBV2 combines with J gene TRBJ1-5; 9 bases agree with TRBD1. This CDR3 has 15 amino acids. With 5 bases clipped from V and 3 bases from J, the junction kept 5 bases outside the gene matches. Looked up from germline, CDR1 is SNHLY and CDR2 is FYNNEI. In DNA, the CDR3 is TGTGCCAGCAGTTGGGGACAGGGTTCCAATCAGCCCCAGCATTTT. It specifies CASSWGQGSNQPQHF.

This chain uses TRBV9 with TRBJ2-3; 9 bases match TRBD2. V dropped 4 bases and J dropped 2; count of bases not matched to a gene: 8. This CDR3 spans 16 amino acids. The germline gives CDR1 SGDLS, CDR2 YYNGEE. CDR3 coding DNA: TGTGCCAGCAGCCCCATCGCGGGAGGGCCCACAGATACGCAGTATTTT. Translating it yields CASSPIAGGPTDTQYF. The full variable domain, completed using reference TRBV9 and TRBJ2-3, is DSGVTQTPKHLITATGQRVTLRCSPRSGDLSVYWYQQSLDQGLQFLIQYYNGEERAKGNILERFSAQQFPDLHSELNLSSLELGDSALYFCASSPIAGGPTDTQYFGPGTRLTVL.

The V and J genes are TRBV28 and TRBJ2-7; 10 bases line up with TRBD2. The CDR3 sequence is 16 residues long. V gave up 8 bases and J gave up 0 bases; unmatched junction bases: 10. Germline-derived CDR1 and CDR2 are MDHEN and SYDVKM. This chain's CDR3 is CASLRASGSSSYEQYF. CDR3 sequence (DNA): TGTGCCAGCCTCCGCGCTAGCGGGAGTAGCTCCTACGAGCAGTACTTC.

V gene TRBV5-1 combines with J gene TRBJ2-1; TRBD1 aligns across 7 bases. The germline gives CDR1 SGHRS, CDR2 YFSETQ. The CDR3 has 13 residues. The junction had 7 bases not matched to a gene; V was cut back by 4 bases and J by 9 bases. The CDR3 reads CASSPRQGSEQFF. DNA of the CDR3: TGCGCCAGCAGCCCGAGACAGGGTAGTGAGCAGTTCTTC.

The chain joins TRBV7-9 to TRBJ1-1, with a possible D match to TRBD1 (5 bases). The V gene's germline CDR1 is SEHNR and CDR2 FQNEAQ (reference sequence). There are 17 residues in the CDR3. With 4 bases removed from V and 1 base from J, the gap between germline ends came to 19 bases. The CDR3 DNA is TGTGCCAGCAGCTCCCCGACCCTCTGGGGCCGGAACACTGAAGCTTTCTTT. This encodes CASSSPTLWGRNTEAFF.

The chain combines TRBV5-1 with TRBJ1-2, with TRBD1 matching 8 bases. Germline V gene lookup returns CDR1 SGHRS and CDR2 YFSETQ. The CDR3 consists of 14 residues. V was pared by 7 bases and J by 3 bases, with 8 bases of the junction left unmatched. The CDR3 DNA reads as TGCGCCAGCGCCTTCACAGGGGGAGACTATGGCTACACCTTC. Translated, it gives CASAFTGGDYGYTF.

This chain connects TRBV10-3 to TRBJ2-7; D perhaps matches TRBD2 (6 bases). Germline V CDR1 and CDR2: ENHRY, SYGVKD. V was shortened by 3 bases and J by 6 bases, with 24 bases between the two germline ends. The CDR3 runs to 17 residues. In DNA form, the CDR3 reads TGTGCCATCAGTGACCGGGCGGACGGGAGCTTTAATATCGAGCAGTACTTC. Its translation is CAISDRADGSFNIEQYF.

In its sample, this clone was seen once. The chain combines TRBV6-5 with TRBJ2-1, with D maybe TRBD2 (7 bases). Germline CDR1 reads MNHEY; CDR2 reads SVGAGI. The V end was cut by 2 bases, the J end by 7 bases, with 9 bases between. This CDR3 spans 13 amino acids. For the CDR3, the DNA is TGTGCCAGCAGTTACGGGGGGGCAAATGAGCAGTTCTTC. Protein: CASSYGGANEQFF.

The chain recombines TRBV28 with TRBJ2-5, with unresolved D. Between the trimmed V and J ends, which lost 6 bases and 5 bases, there was a span of 10 bases. CDR1 and CDR2 from the germline V gene are MDHEN and SYDVKM. The CDR3 loop spans 12 amino acids. The CDR3 DNA reads TGTGCCAGCAGCCGAACGAGGGAGACCCAGTACTTC. Residues: CASSRTRETQYF.

V and J are TRBV6-5 and TRBJ2-6, with D hard to call. Trimming shortened V by 1 base and J by 2 bases, and 9 bases separated the two germline ends. Germline values: CDR1 MNHEY, CDR2 SVGAGI. The length of the CDR3 is 16 residues. The CDR3 loop reads CASSYFGRPGANVLTF. The CDR3 nucleotides read TGTGCCAGCAGTTACTTCGGCAGGCCTGGGGCCAACGTCCTGACTTTC.

V usage is TRBV28 and J usage is TRBJ2-1; TRBD2 agrees at 11 bases. CDR1 and CDR2 (germline): MDHEN, SYDVKM. There are 19 residues in the CDR3. Trimming cost V 2 bases and J 8 bases; bases outside gene matches: 17. CDR3: CASSLPLYPSGRTGDEQFF. The CDR3 bases are TGTGCCAGCAGTTTACCCCTATATCCTAGCGGGAGGACGGGGGATGAGCAGTTCTTC.

This clone occurred once. This sequence joins TRBV11-2 and TRBJ1-1; weak D call: TRBD1 (6 bases). V was clipped by 5 bases and J by 3 bases, with 16 bases between them. Germline V lookup: CDR1 SGHAT, CDR2 FQNNGV. The CDR3 has 15 amino acids. CDR3 in DNA: TGTGCCAGCAGCCCCCGGGGGGAGGGGGACACTGAAGCTTTCTTT. Protein product: CASSPRGEGDTEAFF. Variable domain in full (rest from reference TRBV11-2 and TRBJ1-1): EAGVAQSPRYKIIEKRQSVAFWCNPISGHATLYWYQQILGQGPKLLIQFQNNGVVDDSQLPKDRFSAERLKGVDSTLKIQPAKLEDSAVYLCASSPRGEGDTEAFFGQGTRLTVV.